Below, 32 T cell receptor beta chains from the same sample are listed, as sequenced in a study of blood T cell repertoires in COVID-19. The assay was immunoSEQ multiplex PCR, and TCRdb's table has in-frame clones only and misses some. Among approximately 65,000 clones listed, less than 85% were seen once. The source material was peripheral blood. These receptors came from a man between 60 and 70 years old with acute or convalescent COVID-19.

The table lists this clone with a count of one. The chain is built from TRBV2 and TRBJ2-1; 11 positions match TRBD2. V lost 6 bases and J lost 6; bases outside the gene matches: 7. The CDR3 totals 15 residues. From germline, CDR1 is SNHLY and CDR2 FYNNEI. CDR3 sequence (DNA): TGTGCCAGCAGCATCGGGACTAGCGGTCTCAATGAGCAGTTCTTC. Amino acid sequence: CASSIGTSGLNEQFF.

This clone appeared a few times. The rearrangement links TRBV14 to TRBJ2-7; no firm D call. Trimming took 3 bases from V and 2 from J, leaving 5 bases between them. Germline V gives CDR1 SGHDN, CDR2 FVKESK. The CDR3 runs to 12 residues. The CDR3 loop reads CASSHRTYEQYF. The CDR3 nucleotides are TGTGCCAGCAGCCACAGGACCTACGAGCAGTACTTC. Combining the CDR3 with reference TRBV14 and TRBJ2-7 gives the whole variable domain EAGVTQFPSHSVIEKGQTVTLRCDPISGHDNLYWYRRVMGKEIKFLLHFVKESKQDESGMPNNRFLAERTGGTYSTLKVQPAELEDSGVYFCASSHRTYEQYFGPGTRLTVT.

The chain carries TRBV10-3 and TRBJ2-7, with TRBD1 matching over 9 bases. Losses at the gene ends were 7 bases for V and 1 base for J; bases not matched to a gene: 8. The CDR3 length is 15 residues. Germline V lookup: CDR1 ENHRY, CDR2 SYGVKD. The CDR3 spells CAINEPGQGSYEQYF. CDR3 in DNA: TGTGCCATCAACGAACCGGGACAGGGTTCCTACGAGCAGTACTTC.

The genes are TRBV6-2 or TRBV6-3 and TRBJ2-3, with 9 bases identical to TRBD2. From germline, CDR1 is MNHEY and CDR2 SVGEGT. CDR3 length equals 16 residues. Trimming removed 4 bases from V and 4 bases from J; junction bases left unmatched: 9. CDR3 sequence reads: CASSLERAGGPDTQYF. The CDR3 DNA reads as TGTGCCAGCAGTTTAGAACGAGCGGGAGGTCCAGATACGCAGTATTTT.

The chain is built from TRBV3-1 (or the pseudogene TRBV3-2) and TRBJ2-1; 11 bases are a match to TRBD2. After removal of 3 bases from V and 0 bases from J, the junction contained 4 bases not matched to a gene. CDR1 is LGHDT, CDR2 YNNKEL, per germline (reference sequence). This CDR3 has 17 residues. CDR3 nucleotides: TGTGCCAGCAGCCAGGTTAGCGGGAGGGCCTCCTACAATGAGCAGTTCTTC. As protein: CASSQVSGRASYNEQFF.

The rearrangement links TRBV5-1 to TRBJ2-7; weak D call: TRBD2 (5 bases). The CDR3 has 14 amino acids. Trimming took off 4 bases at V and 3 bases at J, with 14 bases between the two ends. Germline-derived CDR1 and CDR2 are SGHRS and YFSETQ. CDR3 sequence: CASSRDIRNYEQYF. The CDR3 coding sequence is TGCGCCAGCAGCCGGGATATAAGAAACTACGAGCAGTACTTC.

The rearrangement joins TRBV11-2 to TRBJ2-7; TRBD1 is a possible D gene (5 bases). There are 13 residues in the CDR3. V lost 3 bases and J 6 bases, leaving 12 bases between the germline ends. CDR1 is SGHAT, CDR2 FQNNGV, per germline. The CDR3 spells CASSFRRDGEQYF. The DNA of the CDR3 is TGTGCCAGCAGCTTTCGCAGGGATGGCGAGCAGTACTTC. Variable domain in full (rest from reference TRBV11-2 and TRBJ2-7): EAGVAQSPRYKIIEKRQSVAFWCNPISGHATLYWYQQILGQGPKLLIQFQNNGVVDDSQLPKDRFSAERLKGVDSTLKIQPAKLEDSAVYLCASSFRRDGEQYFGPGTRLTVT.

This rearrangement joins TRBV6-5 to TRBJ2-5; 9 nucleotides match TRBD1. The J segment lost 6 bases and the V segment lost 5 bases, leaving 4 bases of the junction unmatched. The V gene's germline CDR1 is MNHEY and CDR2 SVGAGI. The CDR3 sequence is 13 residues long. As DNA, the CDR3 is TGTGCCAGCAGTCCTGACAGGGGGAAGACCCAGTACTTC. Protein product: CASSPDRGKTQYF.

Only a few counts were recorded for this clone. The rearrangement links TRBV6-6 to TRBJ2-7; 9 bases match TRBD1. CDR1 is MNHNY and CDR2 is SVGAGI in the germline V gene (reference sequence). The V and J ends lost 10 bases and 6 bases, in that order; junction bases with no gene match: 19. There are 16 residues in the CDR3. The CDR3 sequence is CATHRGLDFSVGEQYF. The DNA for the CDR3 is TGTGCCACTCACAGGGGGCTAGATTTTAGTGTAGGCGAGCAGTACTTC.

The chain uses TRBV3-1 (or the pseudogene TRBV3-2) and TRBJ1-2, with D uncertain. Germline V gene sequence: CDR1 LGHDT, CDR2 YNNKEL (reference sequence). V gave up 2 bases and J gave up 3 bases, with 10 bases separating them. This CDR3 comprises 14 residues. The CDR3 DNA reads TGTGCCAGCAGCCAAAACACAGCTCACTATGGCTACACCTTC. It yields the protein CASSQNTAHYGYTF.

V is TRBV11-2 and J is TRBJ2-7; D is unclear. V shed 1 base and J shed 0 bases, with 7 bases lying between them. Germline V CDR1 and CDR2: SGHAT, FQNNGV. CDR3 length equals 14 residues. The CDR3 region has the DNA TGTGCCAGCAGCTTAGGACTCTACTCCTACGAGCAGTACTTC. Translated, it gives CASSLGLYSYEQYF.

CDR3 in DNA: TGTGCCAGCTCACCAAATGAGTATCAGCCCCAGCATTTT. Encoded protein: CASSPNEYQPQHF. The chain has TRBV18 and TRBJ1-5; D not resolved. This CDR3 is built from 13 residues. Germline-derived CDR1 and CDR2 are KGHSH and LQKENI. V was shortened by 2 bases and J by 5 bases, with 7 bases between the two germline ends.

This clone was recorded a few times. This chain links TRBV9 with TRBJ2-2, with D uncertain. Germline assignment: CDR1 SGDLS and CDR2 YYNGEE. V was trimmed by 2 bases and J by 4 bases, leaving 3 bases between them. The CDR3 totals 12 residues. CDR3 nucleotides: TGTGCCAGCAGCGTTCGCACCGGGGAGCTGTTTTTT. Protein: CASSVRTGELFF.

The chain uses TRBV5-1 and TRBJ1-1; D gene unclear. Germline V gene lookup returns CDR1 SGHRS and CDR2 YFSETQ. V lost 2 bases and J lost 3, with 8 bases in between. The CDR3 has 13 residues. The CDR3 DNA sequence: TGCGCCAGCAGCTTAAAGGGAGACACTGAAGCTTTCTTT. This gives the protein CASSLKGDTEAFF.

V usage is TRBV6-5 and J usage is TRBJ2-1; D is unresolved. CDR3 length: 14 residues. The V end lost 2 bases, the J end lost 3 bases, and 8 bases lay between the germline ends. The germline CDR1 and CDR2 sequences are MNHEY and SVGAGI. As DNA, the CDR3 is TGTGCCAGCAGTTACGATGGCATCTACAATGAGCAGTTCTTC. Translated, it gives CASSYDGIYNEQFF.

The chain's CDR3 is CASSLGALERTQYF. CDR3 bases: TGTGCCAGCAGCCTAGGGGCCCTCGAGAGGACCCAGTACTTC. J is TRBJ2-5 and V is TRBV7-2; TRBD1 might be the D (5 bases). Germline CDR1 is SGHTA and CDR2 is FQGNSA. There are 14 residues in the CDR3. V lost 5 bases, J lost 7 bases, and 17 bases lay in between.

This clone occurred a few times. V and J are TRBV15 and TRBJ2-1; unclear D gene. V lost 0 bases and J lost 4, with 7 bases in between. The CDR3 is 14 amino acids. CDR1 and CDR2 (germline): LNHNV, YYDKDF (reference sequence). The CDR3 protein is CATSRESSYNEQFF. The DNA for the CDR3 is TGTGCCACCAGCAGAGAGTCGAGTTACAATGAGCAGTTCTTC. The full variable domain, completed using reference TRBV15 and TRBJ2-1, is DAMVIQNPRYQVTQFGKPVTLSCSQTLNHNVMYWYQQKSSQAPKLLFHYYDKDFNNEADTPDNFQSRRPNTSFCFLDIRSPGLGDTAMYLCATSRESSYNEQFFGPGTRLTVL.

This clone was seen only once. The chain carries TRBV2 and TRBJ1-5; TRBD1 matches at 9 bases. The CDR3 length is 15 residues. The ends lost 4 bases at V and 6 bases at J; junction bases unmatched: 7. Germline CDR1 is SNHLY and CDR2 is FYNNEI. CDR3 bases: TGTGCCAGCAGTGTTCCGGGACAGGGTCCTCAGCCCCAGCATTTT. It encodes CASSVPGQGPQPQHF.

The chain combines TRBV6-2 or TRBV6-3 with TRBJ1-6, with a tentative D call TRBD1 (5 bases). With 6 bases removed from V and 8 bases from J, the gap between germline ends came to 20 bases. CDR3 length equals 16 residues. Per the germline V gene, CDR1 is MNHEY and CDR2 is SVGEGT. Written as DNA, the CDR3 is TGTGCCAGCAGCCCTAGGGCGAGACAGACCGATTCACCCCTCCACTTT. Its protein is CASSPRARQTDSPLHF.

This clone was seen only a few times. The CDR3 spells CASSPLDSYGYTF. The DNA for the CDR3 is TGTGCCAGCAGTCCCCTGGACAGCTATGGCTACACCTTC. J is TRBJ1-2 and V is TRBV6-5; perhaps TRBD1 as D (6 bases). V was trimmed by 5 bases and J by 4 bases, leaving 11 bases between them. CDR1 and CDR2 (germline): MNHEY, SVGAGI. This CDR3 is 13 amino acids long.

The chain couples TRBV18 to TRBJ2-5; no definite D call. Trimming stripped 2 bases from V and 2 bases from J, with 9 bases between. The CDR3 covers 14 residues. Germline loops: CDR1 KGHSH, CDR2 LQKENI. In DNA, the CDR3 is TGTGCCAGCTCACCATGGGCAGTGCAAGAGACCCAGTACTTC. It encodes CASSPWAVQETQYF.

This chain joins TRBV6-6 and TRBJ1-6; TRBD1 matches at 7 bases. CDR3 length: 14 residues. The V gene's germline CDR1 is MNHNY and CDR2 SVGAGI (reference sequence). The V gene end was trimmed by 0 bases and the J gene end by 7 bases; junction bases not matched to a gene: 0. The DNA for the CDR3 is TGTGCCAGCAGTTACTCGGGACAGAATTCACCCCTCCACTTT. Translated, it gives CASSYSGQNSPLHF.

This sequence joins TRBV15 and TRBJ2-7; 9 nucleotides align to TRBD1. Trimming took 0 bases from V and 4 from J; bases not matched to a gene: 13. Germline V gene sequence: CDR1 LNHNV, CDR2 YYDKDF (reference sequence). This CDR3 is 18 amino acids long. CDR3 DNA sequence: TGTGCCACCAGCAGAGATATAAGGGCTCGGGACAGGGCTTACGAGCAGTACTTC. This gives the protein CATSRDIRARDRAYEQYF.

The chain couples TRBV6-5 to TRBJ1-5, with D tentatively TRBD1 (5 bases). The CDR3 has 13 residues. V dropped 6 bases and J dropped 3 bases, with 9 bases sitting between them. CDR1 is MNHEY and CDR2 is SVGAGI in the germline V gene. The CDR3 nucleotides read TGTGCCAGCAGGCCAGGGTACAATCAGCCCCAGCATTTT. Translated: CASRPGYNQPQHF.

V gene TRBV10-2 combines with J gene TRBJ2-7; 9 bases are a match to TRBD2. The CDR3 contains 17 residues. V was clipped by 5 bases and J by 1 base; unmatched bases: 12. Germline CDR1 is WSHSY and CDR2 is SAAADI. CDR3 DNA sequence: TGCGCCAGCAGTCTAGGAGCGGGAGGTCCCTTTTCCTACGAGCAGTACTTC. Its protein is CASSLGAGGPFSYEQYF.

This chain links TRBV28 with TRBJ2-7; TRBD2 is a possible D gene (6 bases). This CDR3 region has 15 residues. Trimming took 1 base from V and 3 from J, leaving 13 bases between them. Per the germline V gene, CDR1 is MDHEN and CDR2 is SYDVKM. The CDR3 protein is CASSLLGEEDYEQYF. The CDR3 DNA is TGTGCCAGCAGTTTATTGGGGGAGGAGGACTACGAGCAGTACTTC.

The chain has TRBV19 and TRBJ2-1; D not certain. Trimming pared 5 bases from V and 3 bases from J, leaving 11 bases between. The CDR3 is 14 amino acids. The germline V gene encodes CDR1 LNHDA and CDR2 SQIVND (reference sequence). The CDR3 nucleotides are TGTGCCAGTAGTGCTTTGCGGATCTACAATGAGCAGTTCTTC. It yields the protein CASSALRIYNEQFF.

This CDR3 reads CASSSRTGGSPLHF. CDR3 DNA: TGTGCCAGCAGCTCTAGGACTGGTGGTTCACCCCTCCACTTT. V is TRBV6-6 and J is TRBJ1-6; D uncertain. CDR3 length: 14 residues. Germline V gene sequence: CDR1 MNHNY, CDR2 SVGAGI (reference sequence). The ends were cut back, 6 bases at V and 9 bases at J, with 15 bases in the middle.

The chain combines TRBV5-1 with TRBJ1-5; TRBD1 agrees at 8 bases. This CDR3 contains 14 residues. With V trimmed by 0 bases and J by 5 bases, 1 base remained unmatched. In germline, CDR1 is SGHRS, CDR2 YFSETQ. For the CDR3, the DNA is TGCGCCAGCAGCTTGGGGGGACAGGATCAGCCCCAGCATTTT. This gives the protein CASSLGGQDQPQHF.

This chain joins TRBV19 and TRBJ2-2, with D possibly matching TRBD2 (5 bases). Germline V CDR1 and CDR2: LNHDA, SQIVND (reference sequence). V was pared by 5 bases and J by 1 base, with 8 bases between. This CDR3 has 14 residues. As DNA, the CDR3 is TGTGCCAGTAGTGAGGGCCGGAACACCGGGGAGCTGTTTTTT. Amino acid sequence: CASSEGRNTGELFF. Variable domain in full (rest from reference TRBV19 and TRBJ2-2): DGGITQSPKYLFRKEGQNVTLSCEQNLNHDAMYWYRQDPGQGLRLIYYSQIVNDFQKGDIAEGYSVSREKKESFPLTVTSAQKNPTAFYLCASSEGRNTGELFFGEGSRLTVL.

This chain uses TRBV5-6 with TRBJ2-1; D is perhaps TRBD2 (5 bases). V gave up 6 bases and J gave up 10 bases, with 17 bases separating them. This CDR3 contains 13 residues. Germline V CDR1 and CDR2: SGHDT, YYEEEE. Written as DNA, the CDR3 is TGTGCCAGCACCATCTACACTAGTAAGGAGCAGTTCTTC. It encodes CASTIYTSKEQFF.

The chain has TRBV6-5 and TRBJ2-7, with a possible D match to TRBD1 (6 bases). The V gene lost 7 bases and the J gene lost 1 base, with 17 bases spanning the gap. The CDR3 sequence is 15 residues long. CDR1 and CDR2 (germline): MNHEY, SVGAGI. The DNA for the CDR3 is TGTGCCAGCACCACAGGGTCCTCCAGTTCCTACGAGCAGTACTTC. As protein: CASTTGSSSSYEQYF.